These 24 T cell receptor gamma chains were sequenced from one sample in a study of gamma delta lymphoproliferative disorders and STAT genes (dated by TCRdb to 2017 to 2018). TCR sequencing was performed on genomic DNA from peripheral blood mononuclear cells isolated from patients and controls. Preparation of the library involved multiplex PCR. The data were produced on an Illumina MiSeq. Public reads were reanalyzed in TCRdb with CATT, and rows carrying the same DNA were merged afterwards. The sample table records 1,000 to 1,500 gamma-chain clones; 9% to 10% of these occur just once. Together, the top ten hold roughly 90% of the sample. Sequencing was performed on blood. These receptors were obtained from a human donor with gamma-delta T-cell large granular lymphocyte leukemia.

This clone was found a few times. This chain joins TRGV5 and TRGJ1 or TRGJ2. The CDR3 runs to 13 residues. V was pared by 1 base and J by 3 bases, with 3 bases of the junction left unmatched. Germline lookup yields CDR1 VINAFY and CDR2 YDVSNSKD. The CDR3 is CATWDSLYYKKLF. The DNA of the CDR3 is TGTGCCACCTGGGACAGTCTTTATTATAAGAAACTCTTT.

This clone was observed a few times. V usage is TRGV11 and J usage is TRGJ1 or TRGJ2. TRGV11 is sorted into the ORF group, with uncertain function. The junction had 5 bases not matched to a gene; V was cut back by 2 bases and J by 1 base. The CDR3 covers 15 residues. CDR3 region: CACWIRPPNYYKKLF. CDR3 nucleotide sequence: TGTGCCTGCTGGATTAGGCCCCCAAATTATTATAAGAAACTCTTT.

This clone was recorded many times. No DNA is shown, since the ends of the CDR3 on it are uncertain; the CDR3 is the one TCRdb lists. This CDR3 is CTTVPAGLGTNYKKLF. This chain connects TRGV11 to TRGJ1 or TRGJ2. TRGV11 is classed as an ORF, of uncertain function. The CDR3 is 16 amino acids long, termini counted.

This clone was seen more than once but under ten times. The rearrangement uses TRGV2 and TRGJ1 or TRGJ2. Germline V gene lookup returns CDR1 EGSNGY and CDR2 YDSYNSKV. CDR3 size: 15 residues. V shed 2 bases, J shed 3 bases, and the junction held 10 bases outside the gene matches. The CDR3 sequence: CATWDDGCFYYKKLF. CDR3 DNA sequence: TGTGCCACCTGGGACGATGGCTGTTTTTATTATAAGAAACTCTTT.

This clone rates as medium-sized (0.01 to 0.1%). The V gene is TRGV3, the J gene TRGJP2. In germline, CDR1 is VTNTFY, CDR2 YDVSTARD (reference sequence). The CDR3 covers 17 residues. The V and J ends lost 0 bases and 0 bases, in that order; junction bases with no gene match: 7. CDR3 nucleotides: TGTGCCACCTGGGACAGGGCCCCAAATAGTAGTGATTGGATCAAGACGTTT. Translated, it gives CATWDRAPNSSDWIKTF.

In its sample, this clone is medium-sized (0.01 to 0.1%). This likely reflects a read error, since a far larger clone is one base away. The sample contains more than one DNA sequence encoding this CDR3. The chain has TRGV4 and TRGJ1 or TRGJ2. From germline, CDR1 is EGSTGY and CDR2 YDSYTSSV. The ends lost 4 bases at V and 2 bases at J; junction bases unmatched: 14. This CDR3 is built from 16 residues. The CDR3 here is CATWDGPSMDYYKKLF. Written as DNA, the CDR3 is TGTGCCACCTGGGACGGGCCTAGTATGGATTATTATAAGAAACTCTTT.

At least ten counts were recorded for this clone. The chain has TRGV10 and TRGJ1 or TRGJ2. TRGV10 belongs to the ORF category, with a function that is uncertain. The length of the CDR3 is 12 residues. Trimming removed 8 bases from V and 2 bases from J; junction bases left unmatched: 4. The CDR3, as DNA: TGTGCTGCGTGGGATTATTATTATAAGAAACTCTTT. As protein: CAAWDYYYKKLF.

The gene calls are TRGV8 and TRGJ1 or TRGJ2. This CDR3 contains 14 residues. Germline V gene sequence: CDR1 VENAVY, CDR2 YDSYNSRV. The V gene end was trimmed by 0 bases and the J gene end by 4 bases; junction bases not matched to a gene: 6. The CDR3 DNA reads as TGTGCCACCTGGGATAGGTTTTGCTATTATAAGAAACTCTTT. Translated: CATWDRFCYYKKLF.

This clone is labeled as medium-sized (0.01 to 0.1%). The CDR3 nucleotides are TGTGCCACCTGGGATGCCTGGAAACTCTTT. Translation gives CATWDAWKLF. The chain employs TRGV4 and TRGJ1 or TRGJ2. CDR3 size: 10 residues. Trimming cost V 2 bases and J 12 bases; bases outside gene matches: 4. Germline CDR1 EGSTGY, CDR2 YDSYTSSV.

This clone is judged medium-sized (0.01 to 0.1%). The chain couples TRGV11 to TRGJ1 or TRGJ2. Being an ORF, TRGV11 has a function that is uncertain. There are 12 residues in the CDR3. J lost 7 bases, V lost 2 bases, and 2 bases had no gene match. The CDR3 coding sequence is TGTGCCTGCTGGATTAGGCGGTATAAGAAACTCTTT. Translated, it gives CACWIRRYKKLF.

J is TRGJ1 or TRGJ2 and V is TRGV9. The length of the CDR3 is 11 residues. Trimming took 8 bases from V and 3 from J; bases not matched to a gene: 4. In germline, CDR1 is GITISATS, CDR2 ISYDGTV (reference sequence). CDR3: CALLSYYKKLF. CDR3 DNA: TGTGCCTTGTTGAGTTATTATAAGAAACTCTTT.

Judged by abundance, this clone is medium-sized. This chain uses TRGV10 with TRGJ1 or TRGJ2. TRGV10 qualifies as an ORF whose function is uncertain. The CDR3 runs to 10 residues. CDR3 sequence reads: CAREYYKKLF. The CDR3 nucleotides are TGTGCCCGGGAGTATTATAAGAAACTCTTT.

This clone was seen only a few times. This DNA's translation and the protein TCRdb lists, from a much larger clone, do not match at residue 12, likely due to a read error; the protein shown is translated from the DNA. The V call is TRGV4, the J call TRGJ1 or TRGJ2. CDR3 length equals 16 residues. Looked up from germline, CDR1 is EGSTGY and CDR2 is YDSYTSSV. The CDR3 DNA follows: TGTGCCACCTGGGACGGGCCTAGCATGGATTATTGTAAGAAACTCTTT. It specifies CATWDGPSMDYCKKLF.

In its sample, this clone was seen many times. This may be a read error, as it is one base from a much larger clone. The chain carries TRGV8 and TRGJP1. This CDR3 contains 14 residues. In germline, CDR1 is VENAVY, CDR2 YDSYNSRV. CDR3 DNA: TGTGCCACCTGGGAACATACCAATGGTTGGTTCAAGATATTT. Its translation is CATWEHTNGWFKIF.

In its sample, this clone ranks as medium-sized. The DNA is left out, because the CDR3 cannot be placed on it with certainty; the CDR3 is given as TCRdb lists it. Other nucleotide sequences in the sample specify the same CDR3. The chain employs TRGV11 and TRGJP2. TRGV11 is treated as an ORF (open reading frame) with a function not yet certain. Including both end residues, the CDR3 is 22 amino acids long. The chain's CDR3 is CTTVPAGLGTVGLGSSDWIKTF.

About this clone: The junction differs from germline at one of its ends, possibly a read error. Other nucleotide sequences in the sample specify the same CDR3. This chain uses TRGV4 with TRGJ1 or TRGJ2. The CDR3 runs 10 residues. Germline loops: CDR1 EGSTGY, CDR2 YDSYTSSV. CDR3 region: CATWDYKKLF. The CDR3 coding sequence is TGTGCCACCTGGGATTATAAGAAACTCTTC.

This clone was counted at least ten times. The J gene is TRGJ1 or TRGJ2, the V gene TRGV10. TRGV10 is classed as an ORF, of uncertain function. V was pared by 8 bases and J by 6 bases, with 20 bases of the junction left unmatched. The CDR3 length is 16 residues. CDR3 nucleotide sequence: TGTGCTGCGTGGAAAAAGGGGGCCATCCGTTTTTATAAGAAACTCTTT. This codes for CAAWKKGAIRFYKKLF.

The table lists this clone with a few counts. The V call is TRGV4, the J call TRGJ1 or TRGJ2. V was pared by 4 bases and J by 3 bases, with 9 bases of the junction left unmatched. The CDR3 consists of 14 residues. CDR1 is EGSTGY, CDR2 YDSYTSSV, per germline. The DNA for the CDR3 is TGTGCCACCTGGGACGGGAAGGGTTATTATAAGAAACTCTTT. It codes for CATWDGKGYYKKLF.

Sample share makes this clone medium-sized. This chain connects TRGV10 to TRGJP1. TRGV10 is given ORF status, its function remaining uncertain. The junction had 7 bases not matched to a gene; V was cut back by 8 bases and J by 3 bases. The CDR3 has 14 residues. The CDR3 bases are TGTGCTGCGTGGGATCGTTCCACTGGTTGGTTCAAGATATTT. Its translation: CAAWDRSTGWFKIF.

This clone was counted only a few times. V usage is TRGV9 and J usage is TRGJ1 or TRGJ2. Germline assignment: CDR1 GITISATS and CDR2 ISYDGTV (reference sequence). This CDR3 is built from 14 residues. The ends lost 2 bases at V and 3 bases at J; junction bases unmatched: 7. The CDR3 DNA reads TGTGCCTTGTGGGAGGGCCGGGTTTATTATAAGAAACTCTTT. As protein: CALWEGRVYYKKLF.

The chain has TRGV2 and TRGJ1 or TRGJ2. Per the germline V gene, CDR1 is EGSNGY and CDR2 is YDSYNSKV. J was trimmed by 2 bases and V by 0 bases; bases with no gene match: 10. The CDR3 length is 16 residues. The CDR3 loop reads CATWDGPPHYYYKKLF. The DNA for the CDR3 is TGTGCCACCTGGGACGGGCCCCCCCATTATTATTATAAGAAACTCTTT.

By share of the sample, this clone is medium-sized. V usage is TRGV10 and J usage is TRGJP1. TRGV10 carries the ORF label, with uncertain function. The J segment lost 7 bases and the V segment lost 9 bases, leaving 3 bases of the junction unmatched. There are 11 residues in the CDR3. The CDR3 protein is CAACCGWFKIF. CDR3 sequence (DNA): TGTGCTGCGTGTTGTGGTTGGTTCAAGATATTT.

This clone is classed as medium-sized. The amino acid sequence in TCRdb belongs to a much larger clone and departs from this DNA's translation at residue 7, likely a sequencing read error; the sequence shown is translated from the DNA. The rearrangement uses TRGV4 and TRGJ1 or TRGJ2. The germline V gene has CDR1 EGSTGY and CDR2 YDSYTSSV. CDR3 length equals 16 residues. V lost 4 bases and J lost 2; bases outside the gene matches: 14. This chain's CDR3 is CATWDGSSMDYYKKLF. For the CDR3, the DNA is TGTGCCACCTGGGACGGGTCTAGCATGGATTATTATAAGAAACTCTTT.

This clone rates as medium-sized. TCRdb shows a much larger clone's protein in place of this DNA's translation, and the two differ at residue 10, likely through a read error; the protein shown is translated from the DNA. The rearrangement joins TRGV4 to TRGJ1 or TRGJ2. Looked up from germline, CDR1 is EGSTGY and CDR2 is YDSYTSSV. The CDR3 totals 16 residues. V gave up 4 bases and J gave up 0 bases; unmatched junction bases: 12. The CDR3 is CATWDGPSMNYYKKLF. CDR3 nucleotides: TGTGCCACCTGGGACGGGCCTAGCATGAATTATTATAAGAAACTCTTT.